Listed here are 30 T cell receptor beta chains from one sample, sequenced in a study of blood T cell repertoires in COVID-19. Profiling relied on immunoSEQ multiplex PCR, and the TCRdb table lists in-frame clones only, not all of them. The sample has 30,000 to 40,000 clones; around four fifths are singletons. Sequenced: peripheral blood. These receptors were obtained from a man aged 50-59 years with active COVID-19.

CDR3 in amino acids: CASRGMGTSGGISYNEQFF. In DNA form, the CDR3 reads TGCGCCAGCAGGGGAATGGGGACTAGCGGGGGGATCTCCTACAATGAGCAGTTCTTC. V is TRBV5-1 and J is TRBJ2-1; 15 positions match TRBD2. This CDR3 is built from 19 residues. Per germline, CDR1 SGHRS and CDR2 YFSETQ. Germline trimming cut 5 bases from V and 0 bases from J; bases unmatched to any gene: 9.

The chain couples TRBV7-9 to TRBJ2-5, with 12 bases fitting TRBD2. Germline V lookup: CDR1 SEHNR, CDR2 FQNEAQ (reference sequence). The CDR3 runs 16 residues. The V and J ends lost 3 bases and 2 bases, in that order; junction bases with no gene match: 4. In nucleotides, the CDR3 is TGTGCCAGCAGCTTTCTTGGACTAGCGGGACAAGAGACCCAGTACTTC. Translation: CASSFLGLAGQETQYF.

This clone was seen just once. This chain connects TRBV14 to TRBJ2-7; 7 positions agree with TRBD1. Per germline, CDR1 SGHDN and CDR2 FVKESK. This CDR3 region has 14 residues. Trimming cost V 2 bases and J 2 bases; bases outside gene matches: 3. DNA of the CDR3: TGTGCCAGCAGCCAAAACAGGGGAGCCTACGAGCAGTACTTC. It is translated as CASSQNRGAYEQYF.

The chain carries TRBV14 and TRBJ2-7, with D hard to call. Trimming pared 1 base from V and 6 bases from J, leaving 4 bases between. The germline gives CDR1 SGHDN, CDR2 FVKESK. This CDR3 region has 11 residues. The CDR3 DNA sequence: TGTGCCAGCAGCCAAGTCGGCGAGCAGTACTTC. It codes for CASSQVGEQYF.

The chain uses TRBV6-4 and TRBJ1-6; D is possibly TRBD1 (5 bases). The ends were cut back, 3 bases at V and 10 bases at J, with 10 bases in the middle. Germline CDR1 is MRHNA and CDR2 is SNTAGT. The CDR3 totals 13 residues. CDR3 residues: CASSETGESPLHF. CDR3 DNA: TGTGCCAGCAGTGAAACAGGAGAGTCACCCCTCCACTTT.

The sample holds one count of this clone. The rearrangement uses TRBV5-6 and TRBJ1-1; 11 nucleotides line up with TRBD1. CDR1 SGHDT and CDR2 YYEEEE come from the germline V gene. V trimming: 0 bases; J trimming: 5 bases; junction bases outside the gene matches: 6. The CDR3 totals 16 residues. CDR3 loop: CASSLAWTGGLTEAFF. In DNA form, the CDR3 reads TGTGCCAGCAGCTTGGCCTGGACAGGGGGCCTGACTGAAGCTTTCTTT.

The chain is built from TRBV28 and TRBJ1-3, with TRBD1 matching 8 bases. The length of the CDR3 is 19 residues. Germline CDR1 MDHEN, CDR2 SYDVKM. V dropped 4 bases and J dropped 0; count of bases not matched to a gene: 14. DNA of the CDR3: TGTGCCAGCAGTTCTCCGGGACAGGCCTTCTCCAGCTCTGGAAACACCATATATTTT. Translating it yields CASSSPGQAFSSSGNTIYF.

The rearrangement joins TRBV7-9 to TRBJ2-2; 8 bases are shared with TRBD2. The CDR3 runs to 14 residues. Germline values: CDR1 SEHNR, CDR2 FQNEAQ (reference sequence). V lost 5 bases to trimming and J lost 5 bases; unmatched junction nucleotides: 4. The CDR3, as DNA: TGTGCCAGCAGCACGGGAGGGGGTACCGGGGAGCTGTTTTTT. Protein sequence: CASSTGGGTGELFF.

The chain joins TRBV23-1 to TRBJ1-2; D call uncertain. TRBV23-1 is classed as an ORF, of uncertain function. Trimming took 5 bases from V and 8 from J, leaving 15 bases between them. The CDR3 extends over 13 amino acids. Here the CDR3 DNA reads TGCGCCAGCAGTGCCCGAGATGCAAACGGCTACACCTTC. Its translation: CASSARDANGYTF.

This rearrangement joins TRBV7-8 to TRBJ2-5; no clear D gene. V lost 4 bases, J lost 6 bases, and 15 bases lay in between. Germline V CDR1 and CDR2: SGHVS, FQNEAQ. This CDR3 contains 14 residues. CDR3 sequence (DNA): TGTGCCAGCAGCTCGGATCCCAGCGTGCAGACCCAGTACTTC. As protein: CASSSDPSVQTQYF.

This chain links TRBV6-5 with TRBJ2-3; a possible D gene is TRBD2 (5 bases). Trimming removed 6 bases at V and 2 bases at J, with 9 bases between. Germline CDR1 reads MNHEY; CDR2 reads SVGAGI. CDR3 length equals 13 residues. The CDR3 nucleotides read TGTGCCAGCAGGACTACGGACACAGATACGCAGTATTTT. The encoded protein is CASRTTDTDTQYF.

The chain combines TRBV5-1 with TRBJ1-3, with D possibly TRBD1 on 5 matching bases. Germline V CDR1 and CDR2: SGHRS, YFSETQ. The CDR3 sequence is 16 residues long. V was cut by 4 bases and J by 0 bases, with 14 bases left in between. This chain's CDR3 is CASSRMTANSGNTIYF. The CDR3 nucleotides read TGCGCCAGCAGCCGGATGACAGCAAACTCTGGAAACACCATATATTTT. The complete variable domain, with remaining parts taken from reference TRBV5-1 and TRBJ1-3, reads KAGVTQTPRYLIKTRGQQVTLSCSPISGHRSVSWYQQTPGQGLQFLFEYFSETQRNKGNFPGRFSGRQFSNSRSEMNVSTLELGDSALYLCASSRMTANSGNTIYFGEGSWLTVV.

This clone was seen more than once but under ten times. The chain couples TRBV15 to TRBJ1-1, with D tentatively TRBD1 (6 bases). The germline gives CDR1 LNHNV, CDR2 YYDKDF (reference sequence). The CDR3 consists of 13 residues. Trimming pared 5 bases from V and 3 bases from J, leaving 10 bases between. CDR3 loop: CATSWGLDTEAFF. For the CDR3, the DNA is TGTGCCACCAGCTGGGGGCTGGACACTGAAGCTTTCTTT.

The rearrangement uses TRBV5-6 and TRBJ1-1; 8 positions match TRBD1. CDR1 and CDR2 (germline): SGHDT, YYEEEE. The CDR3 sequence is 14 residues long. The junction had 7 bases not matched to a gene; V was cut back by 4 bases and J by 5 bases. The CDR3 protein is CASSHGQGWTEAFF. CDR3 nucleotide sequence: TGTGCCAGCAGCCACGGACAGGGATGGACTGAAGCTTTCTTT.

This clone is a singleton in its sample. The chain combines TRBV7-8 with TRBJ2-3, with 8 bases matching TRBD2. CDR3 size: 15 residues. Losses at the gene ends were 5 bases for V and 8 bases for J; bases not matched to a gene: 12. The germline gives CDR1 SGHVS, CDR2 FQNEAQ. The CDR3 loop is CASSPRTSPVGTQYF. The CDR3 bases are TGTGCCAGCAGCCCCAGGACTAGCCCCGTGGGTACGCAGTATTTT.

The chain carries TRBV7-8 and TRBJ2-5, with D possibly matching TRBD1 (6 bases). Germline assignment: CDR1 SGHVS and CDR2 FQNEAQ. The CDR3 is 14 amino acids. V was pared by 5 bases and J by 2 bases, with 12 bases between. The CDR3 sequence: CASSGGQIQETQYF. CDR3 nucleotide sequence: TGTGCCAGCAGCGGCGGACAGATACAAGAGACCCAGTACTTC.

The CDR3 sequence: CASSPRLRGGGETQYF. The CDR3 bases are TGTGCCAGCAGCCCCCGTTTGAGGGGGGGAGGAGAGACCCAGTACTTC. The rearrangement joins TRBV7-2 to TRBJ2-5, with D tentatively TRBD2 (7 bases). Looked up from germline, CDR1 is SGHTA and CDR2 is FQGNSA. V lost 5 bases to trimming and J lost 4 bases, with 20 bases between them. The CDR3 length is 16 residues.

V gene TRBV7-9 combines with J gene TRBJ2-5, with 8 bases fitting TRBD1. Looked up from germline, CDR1 is SEHNR and CDR2 is FQNEAQ (reference sequence). The CDR3 sequence is 14 residues long. J lost 4 bases, V lost 5 bases, and 6 bases had no gene match. The CDR3 spells CASSTGTGRETQYF. The CDR3 DNA is TGTGCCAGCAGCACCGGGACAGGCAGAGAGACCCAGTACTTC.

J is TRBJ2-1 and V is TRBV5-1; 9 nucleotides line up with TRBD2. This CDR3 contains 16 residues. Germline CDR1 reads SGHRS; CDR2 reads YFSETQ. The V segment lost 6 bases and the J segment 5 bases; nucleotides outside the gene matches: 12. CDR3 bases: TGCGCCAGCACCCGAGGGGCGGGGGGGCCCAACAATGAGCAGTTCTTC. Its translation is CASTRGAGGPNNEQFF.

CDR3 DNA sequence: TGTGCCACCAGTGCCGGGGGGGGCAGCAACACTGAAGCTTTCTTT. The encoded protein is CATSAGGGSNTEAFF. The chain employs TRBV24-1 and TRBJ1-1; the D gene is possibly TRBD1 (6 bases). The germline V gene has CDR1 KGHDR and CDR2 SFDVKD. Trimming took 5 bases from V and 2 from J, leaving 14 bases between them. The CDR3 totals 15 residues.

V usage is TRBV10-1 and J usage is TRBJ1-1; 8 bases map to TRBD1. Looked up from germline, CDR1 is WNHNN and CDR2 is SYGVQD (reference sequence). V lost 6 bases to trimming and J lost 5 bases; unmatched junction nucleotides: 5. The CDR3 covers 13 residues. The CDR3 DNA sequence: TGCGCCAGCAGGGCGACAGGGGCTACTGAAGCTTTCTTT. It yields the protein CASRATGATEAFF.

CDR3 residues: CASSPPAGDYGYTF. The CDR3 bases are TGTGCCAGCTCACCCCCGGCAGGGGACTATGGCTACACCTTC. The rearrangement joins TRBV18 to TRBJ1-2; possible D gene TRBD1, 6 bases. V lost 3 bases, J lost 3 bases, and 11 bases lay in between. In germline, CDR1 is KGHSH, CDR2 LQKENI. This CDR3 has 14 residues.

This chain uses TRBV10-1 with TRBJ2-7, with D perhaps TRBD2 (5 bases). V was clipped by 0 bases and J by 10 bases, with 13 bases between them. The CDR3 loop spans 13 amino acids. CDR1 WNHNN and CDR2 SYGVQD come from the germline V gene (reference sequence). The CDR3 DNA reads as TGCGCCAGCAGTGAGTCGGGCGTTCCGGGACAGTACTTC. Protein sequence: CASSESGVPGQYF.

This clone was counted a few times. This chain links TRBV4-2 with TRBJ2-7; the match to TRBD2 covers 9 bases. The J segment lost 3 bases and the V segment lost 0 bases, leaving 6 bases of the junction unmatched. CDR1 LGHNA and CDR2 YNFKEQ come from the germline V gene. The CDR3 totals 16 residues. The CDR3 region has the DNA TGTGCCAGCAGCCAAGAGCGGGGGGGAGCTTTCTACGAGCAGTACTTC. Protein sequence: CASSQERGGAFYEQYF.

This clone was seen more than once but under ten times. The genes are TRBV24-1 and TRBJ2-7; D possibly corresponds to TRBD2 (5 bases). This CDR3 is 13 amino acids long. CDR1 and CDR2 (germline): KGHDR, SFDVKD. V was trimmed by 4 bases and J by 3 bases, leaving 9 bases between them. The CDR3: CATSDPSSYEQYF. In nucleotides, the CDR3 is TGTGCCACCAGTGACCCTAGCAGCTACGAGCAGTACTTC.

This chain joins TRBV29-1 and TRBJ1-2; 7 nucleotides align to TRBD1. Germline values: CDR1 SQVTM, CDR2 ANQGSEA. This CDR3 region has 15 residues. V shed 1 base, J shed 5 bases, and the junction held 10 bases outside the gene matches. CDR3 in amino acids: CSVEVGGGAGYGYTF. The DNA for the CDR3 is TGCAGCGTTGAAGTCGGAGGGGGCGCAGGGTATGGCTACACCTTC.

The chain recombines TRBV2 with TRBJ2-7; 8 bases fit TRBD1. CDR1 is SNHLY, CDR2 FYNNEI, per germline. CDR3 length: 13 residues. The J segment lost 5 bases and the V segment lost 5 bases, leaving 5 bases of the junction unmatched. The CDR3 sequence: CASSWTGYNEQYF. CDR3 bases: TGTGCCAGCAGTTGGACAGGGTATAACGAGCAGTACTTC.

The chain recombines TRBV11-3 with TRBJ2-6; 8 bases map to TRBD1. CDR3 length: 16 residues. The germline CDR1 and CDR2 sequences are SGHNT and YENEEA. The V gene end was trimmed by 2 bases and the J gene end by 1 base; junction bases not matched to a gene: 1. CDR3 coding DNA: TGTGCCAGCAGCTTAAGGACAGGGTCTGGGGCCAACGTCCTGACTTTC. Protein sequence: CASSLRTGSGANVLTF.

V usage is TRBV11-2 and J usage is TRBJ2-5, with 13 bases aligning to TRBD2. Germline loops: CDR1 SGHAT, CDR2 FQNNGV. J gave up 7 bases and V 5 bases, and 10 bases lay outside the gene matches. The CDR3 spans 16 residues. CDR3 region: CASSTGLAGVPGTQYF. The CDR3 DNA follows: TGTGCCAGCAGCACCGGACTAGCGGGGGTCCCGGGGACCCAGTACTTC.

The chain employs TRBV6-2 or TRBV6-3 and TRBJ2-7, with D possibly being TRBD1 (6 bases). V lost 5 bases to trimming and J lost 4 bases, with 12 bases between them. Germline V gives CDR1 MNHEY, CDR2 SVGEGT. The CDR3 consists of 13 residues. CDR3 region: CASSPLRGYEQYF. The CDR3 DNA reads TGTGCCAGCAGTCCCCTCAGGGGATACGAGCAGTACTTC.